These 10 T cell receptor beta chains were sequenced from one sample in a study of identical twins. TCRdb passed the 5' RACE reads through MiXCR, listing each CDR3 protein once. The sample comprises approximately 890,000 distinct CDR3 sequences, 12% of which are singletons, and about 1.5% rests with the top ten. This same sample was also taken into another study, of yellow fever vaccine responses in identical twins.

The sample consisted of PBMCs. These receptors all stem from a woman in her late teens or twenties in good health.

V usage is TRBV12-3 or TRBV12-4 and J usage is TRBJ1-1; D is perhaps TRBD1 (6 bases). V lost 7 bases and J 4 bases, leaving 16 bases between the germline ends. This CDR3 region has 14 residues. DNA for the CDR3: TGTGCCAGCACCCCACAGGGAAGTGGCACTGAAGCTTTCTTT. The encoded protein is CASTPQGSGTEAFF.

This clonotype was counted between two and nine times. The J gene is TRBJ1-1, the V gene TRBV29-1; D unclear. V was cut by 7 bases and J by 0 bases, with 12 bases left in between. Germline V gene data show CDR1 as SQVTM and CDR2 as ANQGSEA. The CDR3 loop spans 13 amino acids. CDR3 in amino acids: CSAQGFMNTEAFF. Here the CDR3 DNA reads TGCAGCGCTCAAGGGTTCATGAACACTGAAGCTTTCTTT.

This clonotype has more than one count but fewer than ten. This chain uses TRBV7-6 with TRBJ2-3; D may correspond to TRBD1 or TRBD2 (5 bases each). The CDR3 extends over 17 amino acids. Germline V gene lookup returns CDR1 SGHVS and CDR2 FNYEAQ. V lost 0 bases and J lost 1, with 14 bases in between. DNA of the CDR3: TGTGCCAGCAGCTTAGCCTGGGGGTTGAAGGGCACAGATACGCAGTATTTT. Amino acid sequence: CASSLAWGLKGTDTQYF. Together with reference TRBV7-6 and TRBJ2-3, the CDR3 gives the full variable domain: GAGVSQSPRYKVTKRGQDVALRCDPISGHVSLYWYRQALGQGPEFLTYFNYEAQQDKSGLPNDRFSAERPEGSISTLTIQRTEQRDSAMYRCASSLAWGLKGTDTQYFGPGTRLTVL.

The V and J genes are TRBV10-3 and TRBJ1-5; possible D gene TRBD1, 6 bases. The CDR3 sequence is 15 residues long. V was pared by 10 bases and J by 1 base, with 17 bases between. Germline assignment: CDR1 ENHRY and CDR2 SYGVKD. The CDR3 loop reads CATQTGIESNQPQHF. In DNA, the CDR3 is TGTGCCACCCAGACAGGTATCGAGAGCAATCAGCCCCAGCATTTT.

This clonotype was found many times. The V and J genes are TRBV28 and TRBJ2-1; 7 bases are shared with TRBD2. This CDR3 has 15 amino acids. In germline, CDR1 is MDHEN, CDR2 SYDVKM. The ends lost 10 bases at V and 5 bases at J; junction bases unmatched: 14. The CDR3 sequence: CATTSGGLSNNEQFF. As DNA, the CDR3 is TGTGCCACCACCTCGGGGGGACTTTCGAACAATGAGCAGTTCTTC.

This clonotype was seen a handful of times. The rearrangement links TRBV10-3 to TRBJ1-5, with 8 bases matching TRBD1. There are 15 residues in the CDR3. Looked up from germline, CDR1 is ENHRY and CDR2 is SYGVKD. Losses at the gene ends were 0 bases for V and 5 bases for J; bases not matched to a gene: 3. CDR3 in DNA: TGTGCCATCAGTGAGTCTTACAGGGGGGATCAGCCCCAGCATTTT. Translated: CAISESYRGDQPQHF.

This clonotype was recorded many times. The chain combines TRBV20-1 with TRBJ2-1; 7 bases are shared with TRBD2. Germline V gene data show CDR1 as DFQATT and CDR2 as SNEGSKA (reference sequence). V gave up 5 bases and J gave up 9 bases; unmatched junction bases: 7. The CDR3 covers 12 residues. The CDR3 spells CSAHLGGFEQFF. The CDR3 DNA reads TGCAGTGCTCACCTCGGGGGGTTTGAGCAGTTCTTC.

This clonotype was recorded a few times. This chain uses TRBV2 with TRBJ2-3, with D perhaps TRBD2 (5 bases). Per germline, CDR1 SNHLY and CDR2 FYNNEI. The CDR3 loop spans 14 amino acids. Trimming stripped 7 bases from V and 4 bases from J, with 15 bases between. CDR3 DNA sequence: TGTGCCAGCACTTATACACTGGGAGCAGATACGCAGTATTTT. Translation gives CASTYTLGADTQYF. Looking up the rest from reference TRBV2 and TRBJ2-3 gives the full variable domain: EPEVTQTPSHQVTQMGQEVILRCVPISNHLYFYWYRQILGQKVEFLVSFYNNEISEKSEIFDDQFSVERPDGSNFTLKIRSTKLEDSAMYFCASTYTLGADTQYFGPGTRLTVL.

The CDR3 coding sequence is TGTGCCAGCAGACCCACCGACAGGGCTGACTATGGCTACACCTTC. This gives the protein CASRPTDRADYGYTF. This chain links TRBV13 with TRBJ1-2; 7 bases line up with TRBD1. This CDR3 contains 15 residues. Germline CDR1 is PRHDT and CDR2 is FYEKMQ (reference sequence). V lost 6 bases, J lost 3 bases, and 10 bases stayed unmatched.

The table lists this clonotype with many counts. V and J are TRBV29-1 and TRBJ2-5; TRBD2 agrees at 7 bases. V trimming: 2 bases; J trimming: 4 bases; junction bases outside the gene matches: 1. Germline assignment: CDR1 SQVTM and CDR2 ANQGSEA. CDR3 length equals 12 residues. The CDR3 here is CSVETGGETQYF. CDR3 DNA: TGCAGCGTTGAAACGGGGGGAGAGACCCAGTACTTC.